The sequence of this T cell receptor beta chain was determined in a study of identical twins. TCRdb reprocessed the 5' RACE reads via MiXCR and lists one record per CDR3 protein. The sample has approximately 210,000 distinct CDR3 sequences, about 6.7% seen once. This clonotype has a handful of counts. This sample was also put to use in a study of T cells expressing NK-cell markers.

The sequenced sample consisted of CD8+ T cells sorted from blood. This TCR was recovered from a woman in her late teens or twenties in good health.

The DNA for the CDR3 is TGTGCCAGCAGCGCGACAGGGGACCAAGAGACCCAGTACTTC. Translating gives CASSATGDQETQYF. The chain is built from TRBV9 and TRBJ2-5; 8 nucleotides line up with TRBD1. The CDR3 has 14 amino acids. The ends lost 3 bases at V and 0 bases at J; junction bases unmatched: 1. Germline CDR1 reads SGDLS; CDR2 reads YYNGEE.